This passage covers 9 T cell receptor beta chains from one sample sequenced in a study of metastatic and nonmetastatic thyroid tumors. TCRdb reprocessed the PCR reads via MiXCR. The repertoire holds about 40,000 clones, with about 17% as singletons. Thyroid surgery was performed in patients who had received no treatment beforehand. The source material was blood. Source of these receptors: a female donor with papillary thyroid cancer or a benign thyroid nodule (not recorded which). Some clones in this sample may be carry-over from other donors' samples.

This clone has a count of ten or more. This could be a read error, since a much larger clone is one nucleotide away. This chain uses TRBV11-2 with TRBJ2-7; D is unclear. From germline, CDR1 is SGHAT and CDR2 FQNNGV. The CDR3 spans 14 residues. The CDR3: CASSLEGSRYEQCF. CDR3 nucleotide sequence: TGTGCCAGCAGCTTAGAAGGCAGTAGGTACGAGCAGTGCTTC. Variable domain in full (rest from reference TRBV11-2 and TRBJ2-7): EAGVAQSPRYKIIEKRQSVAFWCNPISGHATLYWYQQILGQGPKLLIQFQNNGVVDDSQLPKDRFSAERLKGVDSTLKIQPAKLEDSAVYLCASSLEGSRYEQCFGPGTRLTVT.

This clone was seen at least ten times. V usage is TRBV28 and J usage is TRBJ1-4; TRBD1 matches 8 bases. With 2 bases clipped from V and 8 bases from J, the junction kept 4 bases outside the gene matches. CDR1 MDHEN and CDR2 SYDVKM come from the germline V gene. This CDR3 comprises 14 residues. For the CDR3, the DNA is TGTGCCAGCAGTTTAAGGGCAGGGGGCGAAAAACTGTTTTTT. Protein sequence: CASSLRAGGEKLFF.

The chain has TRBV7-9 and TRBJ2-5, with 9 bases identical to TRBD1. This CDR3 comprises 16 residues. Germline assignment: CDR1 SEHNR and CDR2 FQNEAQ (reference sequence). Unmatched junction bases numbered 7, after V lost 0 bases and J lost 5 bases. CDR3 protein: CASSLALMDRGETQYF. The CDR3 DNA sequence: TGTGCCAGCAGCTTAGCCCTAATGGACAGGGGCGAGACCCAGTACTTC.

This clone occurred a few times. The same CDR3 arises from other DNA sequences in this sample as well. The chain is built from TRBV6-1 and TRBJ2-2; D remains ambiguous. Trimming took off 1 base at V and 17 bases at J, with 20 bases between the two ends. Germline assignment: CDR1 MNHNS and CDR2 SASEGT. The CDR3 extends over 14 amino acids. CDR3: CASSEGESAVGLFF. The CDR3 region has the DNA TGTGCCAGCAGTGAAGGTGAATCGGCCGTTGGGCTCTTTTTT.

This clone has a count of ten or more. This chain joins TRBV20-1 and TRBJ1-5; TRBD1 aligns across 7 bases. The CDR3 is made up of 13 amino acids. The germline gives CDR1 DFQATT, CDR2 SNEGSKA (reference sequence). Unmatched junction bases numbered 5, after V lost 6 bases and J lost 3 bases. The chain's CDR3 is CSAGGLFNQPQHF. CDR3 nucleotide sequence: TGCAGTGCAGGGGGCCTTTTCAATCAGCCCCAGCATTTT.

This clone has at least ten counts. This chain joins TRBV5-4 and TRBJ2-7; the match to TRBD2 covers 11 bases. Germline V gene data show CDR1 as SGHNT and CDR2 as YYREEE (reference sequence). CDR3 length: 15 residues. The trim removed 4 bases at V and 1 base at J, leaving 4 bases unmatched. The CDR3, as DNA: TGTGCCAGCAGCCCTGCTAGCGGGGGGTCCTACGAGCAGTACTTC. Its translation: CASSPASGGSYEQYF.

This clone was seen repeatedly, ten times or more. The chain is built from TRBV28 and TRBJ2-2; D is uncertain. The CDR3 is made up of 13 amino acids. Trimming took 5 bases from V and 4 from J, leaving 8 bases between them. Germline V gene lookup returns CDR1 MDHEN and CDR2 SYDVKM. For the CDR3, the DNA is TGTGCCAGCAGTGCCACAGTCACCGGGGAGCTGTTTTTT. It encodes CASSATVTGELFF.

This clone has at least ten counts. This rearrangement joins TRBV28 to TRBJ2-5, with no clear D. The CDR3 is 17 amino acids. The germline V and J ends were trimmed by 5 bases and 4 bases, with 23 bases remaining between them. Per the germline V gene, CDR1 is MDHEN and CDR2 is SYDVKM. The CDR3 sequence: CASSPAHASIPRETQYF. The CDR3 nucleotides read TGTGCCAGCAGTCCGGCCCACGCTAGTATTCCGAGAGAGACCCAGTACTTC.

This clone came up many times. This chain joins TRBV20-1 and TRBJ2-5; TRBD1 or TRBD2 may be the D gene (5 bases each). V was pared by 1 base and J by 2 bases, with 17 bases between. This CDR3 has 16 amino acids. CDR1 is DFQATT and CDR2 is SNEGSKA in the germline V gene (reference sequence). CDR3 amino acids: CSARVHPGRTQETQYF. In nucleotides, the CDR3 is TGCAGTGCTAGAGTACACCCGGGACGTACACAAGAGACCCAGTACTTC.